These T cell receptor beta chains were read from a single sample in a study of regulatory T cells in long-lasting Graves disease. TCRdb redid the calling of the multiplex PCR reads with MiXCR, one entry per CDR3 protein. The sample carries some 460,000 distinct CDR3 sequences, under 20% recorded once. The same data also contributed to another study, on T cells in Graves' hyperthyroidism and ophthalmopathy.

This specimen was peripheral blood mononuclear cells (PBMCs), taken at new diagnosis, from a patient treated with antithyroid drugs. The receptors were sampled from a man aged 35 to 55 with Graves disease. Both conserved end residues are part of each CDR3. Each record gives: D gene, J gene, clone size, V gene, CDR3 length, CDR3 DNA, CDR3 protein. A D gene is named only where the DNA matches it firmly. Size is stated for part of the rows, as once, few or many counts, or as a class when the clone is expanded.

d_call: -
j_call: TRBJ2-1
clone_size: -
v_call: TRBV10-3
cdr3_length: 14
cdr3_nt: TGTGCCATCACCTCCGAGGGAGGTTTCGATGAGCAGTTCTTC
cdr3_aa: CAITSEGGFDEQFF

d_call: -
j_call: TRBJ2-7
clone_size: -
v_call: TRBV7-9
cdr3_length: 14
cdr3_nt: TGTGCCAGCAGCTCCCCCGGTTACGGGGACGAGCAGTACTTC
cdr3_aa: CASSSPGYGDEQYF

d_call: TRBD1
j_call: TRBJ2-7
clone_size: few
v_call: TRBV7-9
cdr3_length: 16
cdr3_nt: TGTGCCAGCAGCCCTCCTTCCGGGACAGGGAGACACGAGCAGTACTTC
cdr3_aa: CASSPPSGTGRHEQYF

d_call: TRBD2
j_call: TRBJ2-2
clone_size: -
v_call: TRBV5-6
cdr3_length: 16
cdr3_nt: TGTGCCAGCAGCTTCGCGATAGGGGAGGGAACCGGGGAGCTGTTTTTT
cdr3_aa: CASSFAIGEGTGELFF

d_call: TRBD2
j_call: TRBJ2-3
clone_size: many
v_call: TRBV3-1
cdr3_length: 18
cdr3_nt: TGTGCCAGCAGAGGTAGCACTAGCGGGAGAGTCCTCCCAGATACGCAGTATTTT
cdr3_aa: CASRGSTSGRVLPDTQYF

d_call: TRBD1
j_call: TRBJ2-3
clone_size: -
v_call: TRBV5-1
cdr3_length: 16
cdr3_nt: TGCGCCAGCAGCAGAACGGGACAGGGGGCCGCAGATACGCAGTATTTT
cdr3_aa: CASSRTGQGAADTQYF

d_call: -
j_call: TRBJ2-7
clone_size: many
v_call: TRBV28
cdr3_length: 16
cdr3_nt: TGTGCCAGCCGAAAGGGGCCAGTTTATGCCTCCTACGAGCAGTACTTC
cdr3_aa: CASRKGPVYASYEQYF

d_call: -
j_call: TRBJ2-3
clone_size: many
v_call: TRBV12-3/TRBV12-4
cdr3_length: 16
cdr3_nt: TGTGCCAGCAGTGTCGGTACTGACGCTAGCACAGATACGCAGTATTTT
cdr3_aa: CASSVGTDASTDTQYF

d_call: TRBD2
j_call: TRBJ2-7
clone_size: many
v_call: TRBV11-2
cdr3_length: 15
cdr3_nt: TGTGCCAGCAGCTCACTAGCGGGACTTTCCTACGAGCAGTACTTC
cdr3_aa: CASSSLAGLSYEQYF

d_call: -
j_call: TRBJ2-7
clone_size: few
v_call: TRBV24-1
cdr3_length: 14
cdr3_nt: TGTGCCACCAGTTCGGGGCCCCAGGCCTACGAGCAGTACTTC
cdr3_aa: CATSSGPQAYEQYF

d_call: -
j_call: TRBJ2-1
clone_size: -
v_call: TRBV12-3/TRBV12-4
cdr3_length: 14
cdr3_nt: TGTGCCAGCAGTCCAGGGGGGGTAAGCAATGAGCAGTTCTTC
cdr3_aa: CASSPGGVSNEQFF

d_call: -
j_call: TRBJ2-3
clone_size: -
v_call: TRBV9
cdr3_length: 16
cdr3_nt: TGTGCCAGCAGCGTAGCAGGGGGAGGTAACACAGATACGCAGTATTTT
cdr3_aa: CASSVAGGGNTDTQYF

d_call: TRBD2
j_call: TRBJ2-7
clone_size: few
v_call: TRBV20-1
cdr3_length: 15
cdr3_nt: TGCAGTGCTAGAGAGAGGGGCGGGAGGGCCCGCGAGCAGTACTTC
cdr3_aa: CSARERGGRAREQYF

d_call: -
j_call: TRBJ2-3
clone_size: -
v_call: TRBV29-1
cdr3_length: 12
cdr3_nt: TGCAGCGTTGGTGGGGCCACAGATACGCAGTATTTT
cdr3_aa: CSVGGATDTQYF

d_call: -
j_call: TRBJ2-3
clone_size: few
v_call: TRBV19
cdr3_length: 16
cdr3_nt: TGTGCCAGTAGTATCGGAAGGGGCCTATTCACAGATACGCAGTATTTT
cdr3_aa: CASSIGRGLFTDTQYF